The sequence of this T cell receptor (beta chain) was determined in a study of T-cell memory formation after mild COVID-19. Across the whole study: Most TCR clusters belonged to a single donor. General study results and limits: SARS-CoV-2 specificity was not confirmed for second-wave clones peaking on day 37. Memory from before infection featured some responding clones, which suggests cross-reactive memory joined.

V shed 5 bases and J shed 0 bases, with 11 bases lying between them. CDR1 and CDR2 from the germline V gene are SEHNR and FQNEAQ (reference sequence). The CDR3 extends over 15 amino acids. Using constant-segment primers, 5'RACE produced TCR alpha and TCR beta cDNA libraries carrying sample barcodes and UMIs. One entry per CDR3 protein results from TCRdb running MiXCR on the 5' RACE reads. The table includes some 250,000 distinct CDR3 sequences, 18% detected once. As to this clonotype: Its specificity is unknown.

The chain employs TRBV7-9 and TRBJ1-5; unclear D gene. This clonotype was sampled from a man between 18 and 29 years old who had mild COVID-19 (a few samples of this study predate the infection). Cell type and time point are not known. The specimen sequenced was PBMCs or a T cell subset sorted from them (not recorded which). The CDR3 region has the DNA TGTGCCAGCAGCCCTGACGGTGGTAGCAATCAGCCCCAGCATTTT. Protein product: CASSPDGGSNQPQHF.